These 32 T cell receptor beta chains were all obtained from the same sample, sequenced in a study of vaccination and CD4 T cells after COVID-19. CD4+ T cells that had been cultured provided DNA sequenced with the Oncomine TCR Beta short-read assay. TCRdb called the PCR reads again in MiXCR, with one record for every CDR3 protein. The sample shows approximately 7,000 distinct CDR3 sequences, 30% to 45% of them seen only once. Their specific antigens are unknown. Described treatment: roughly 11-day PBMC culture with coronavirus spike peptide pools or control peptides (ViraFEST assay). The unexposed donor provided CD4+ T cells, which were taken before the COVID-19 pandemic (2011-2018). Sequencing was performed on CD4+ T cells from blood, cultured in vitro. These receptor sequences come from a human donor in good health.

This clonotype has more than one count but fewer than ten. The CDR3 spells CATSRGYTEAFF. Here the CDR3 DNA reads TGTGCCACCAGCAGAGGGTACACTGAAGCTTTCTTT. This chain links TRBV15 with TRBJ1-1; D uncertain. Germline loops: CDR1 LNHNV, CDR2 YYDKDF (reference sequence). V lost 1 base and J lost 3, with 3 bases in between. This CDR3 contains 12 residues.

This chain links TRBV19 with TRBJ1-4; TRBD1 matches 9 bases. The CDR3 length is 13 residues. Trimming at V came to 4 bases and at J to 11 bases, leaving 5 bases not matched to a gene. Germline CDR1 LNHDA, CDR2 SQIVND (reference sequence). CDR3 in amino acids: CASSTGTGSKLFF. The DNA for the CDR3 is TGTGCCAGTAGTACCGGGACAGGGAGTAAACTGTTTTTT.

J is TRBJ1-2 and V is TRBV6-1, with D tentatively TRBD1 (6 bases). The CDR3 loop spans 13 amino acids. Germline V gives CDR1 MNHNS, CDR2 SASEGT. The V end was cut by 8 bases, the J end by 8 bases, with 18 bases between. The CDR3 is CASSAQGSGGYTF. The CDR3 region has the DNA TGTGCCAGCTCTGCGCAGGGGTCGGGGGGCTACACCTTC.

This chain uses TRBV28 with TRBJ2-7; TRBD2 might be the D (5 bases). This CDR3 comprises 15 residues. V was clipped by 1 base and J by 0 bases, with 10 bases between them. The germline V gene encodes CDR1 MDHEN and CDR2 SYDVKM. The CDR3 DNA reads TGTGCCAGCAGTTTATCGGGGTCACGCTCCTACGAGCAGTACTTC. Its translation: CASSLSGSRSYEQYF.

Of note for this clonotype: At one of its ends the junction is not consistent with the germline gene, which may arise from a read error. This chain uses TRBV7-9 with TRBJ1-1, with a possible D match to TRBD1 (5 bases). Germline values: CDR1 SEHNR, CDR2 FQNEAQ (reference sequence). This CDR3 has 9 residues. CDR3 loop: CASSARGGF. The CDR3 bases are TGTGCCAGCAGCGCACGGGGGGGCTTT.

CDR3 nucleotides: TGCAGTGCTCGCCCACGGGACTACGAGCAGTACTTC. Translated, it gives CSARPRDYEQYF. This chain links TRBV20-1 with TRBJ2-7; D perhaps matches TRBD2 (5 bases). Trimming stripped 5 bases from V and 3 bases from J, with 11 bases between. This CDR3 is 12 amino acids long. Germline V lookup: CDR1 DFQATT, CDR2 SNEGSKA (reference sequence).

On this clonotype itself: At one end, the junction sequence differs from germline, possibly due to a read error. The rearrangement joins TRBV6-5 to TRBJ1-5, with D possibly being TRBD1 (6 bases). This CDR3 contains 15 residues. Germline V CDR1 and CDR2: MNHEY, SVGAGI. CDR3 sequence reads: CASTYLGGSNQPQHF. CDR3 DNA sequence: TGTGCCAGCACTTACTTAGGGGGTAGCAATCAGCCCCAGCATTTT.

This clonotype was seen more than once but under ten times. V is TRBV5-1 and J is TRBJ2-5; possible D gene TRBD2, 6 bases. The CDR3 has 15 residues. V gave up 0 bases and J gave up 5 bases, with 14 bases separating them. CDR1 SGHRS and CDR2 YFSETQ come from the germline V gene. The CDR3 bases are TGCGCCAGCAGCTTGGCGGGGGACCCTTGGGAGACCCAGTACTTC. It specifies CASSLAGDPWETQYF.

The gene calls are TRBV28 and TRBJ2-7; maybe TRBD1 (6 bases). Germline V lookup: CDR1 MDHEN, CDR2 SYDVKM. The V and J ends lost 7 bases and 6 bases respectively, with 13 bases between them. The CDR3 is made up of 12 amino acids. In DNA, the CDR3 is TGTGCCAGCATGGACAGTCAGGTCGAGCAGTACTTC. It yields the protein CASMDSQVEQYF. The entire variable domain, with the rest obtained from reference TRBV28 and TRBJ2-7, is as follows: DVKVTQSSRYLVKRTGEKVFLECVQDMDHENMFWYRQDPGLGLRLIYFSYDVKMKEKGDIPEGYSVSREKKERFSLILESASTNQTSMYLCASMDSQVEQYFGPGTRLTVT.

The gene calls are TRBV21-1 and TRBJ1-5; the D segment call TRBD1 is taken from the table without a DNA check. TRBV21-1 is termed a pseudogene. CDR3 length: 13 amino acids. The CDR3 reads CASRKGGDQPQHF. CDR3 in DNA: TGTGCCAGCAGGAAGGGGGGGGATCAGCCCCAGCATTTT.

The V gene is TRBV19, the J gene TRBJ2-5; 7 bases line up with TRBD1. The CDR3 has 13 residues. Trimming took 6 bases from V and 1 from J; bases not matched to a gene: 2. The germline gives CDR1 LNHDA, CDR2 SQIVND (reference sequence). For the CDR3, the DNA is TGTGCCAGTAGAGACAGGGCCCAAGAGACCCAGTACTTC. As protein: CASRDRAQETQYF.

This sequence joins TRBV28 and TRBJ1-5; D may be TRBD1 (6 bases). The CDR3 covers 15 residues. The germline V and J ends were trimmed by 4 bases and 5 bases, with 15 bases remaining between them. Germline V CDR1 and CDR2: MDHEN, SYDVKM. CDR3 sequence: CASSSQGGRDQPQHF. The CDR3 nucleotides read TGTGCCAGCAGTTCACAGGGAGGCAGGGATCAGCCCCAGCATTTT.

This chain uses TRBV6-1 with TRBJ2-2; no reliable D call. CDR3 length equals 14 residues. V was trimmed by 6 bases and J by 5 bases, leaving 13 bases between them. From germline, CDR1 is MNHNS and CDR2 SASEGT. CDR3 coding DNA: TGTGCCAGCAGCGCTCTCGATACGACCGGGGAGCTGTTTTTT. Translating gives CASSALDTTGELFF.

Comments on this clonotype: The conserved phenylalanine or tryptophan normally closing the CDR3 is absent here, so this likely arose from a read error. The V call is TRBV6-1, the J call TRBJ2-3, with 7 positions matching TRBD2. Germline V lookup: CDR1 MNHNS, CDR2 SASEGT. The CDR3 covers 14 residues. V lost 6 bases to trimming and J lost 2 bases; unmatched junction nucleotides: 5. For the CDR3, the DNA is TGTGCCAGCAGCCTGGGGACTATCACAGATACGCAGTATTCT. Residues: CASSLGTITDTQYS.

The rearrangement links TRBV7-9 to TRBJ2-1, with TRBD1 as a possible D gene (5 bases). CDR3 length: 16 amino acids. V lost 2 bases and J lost 0, with 11 bases in between. CDR1 is SEHNR and CDR2 is FQNEAQ in the germline V gene (reference sequence). Here the CDR3 DNA reads TGTGCCAGCAGCTTATATGACGGACACTCCTACAATGAGCAGTTCTTC. Translated, it gives CASSLYDGHSYNEQFF.

Only a few counts were recorded for this clonotype. This chain connects TRBV18 to TRBJ1-5; D remains unclear. This CDR3 has 13 amino acids. Deletions cut 1 base from V and 7 bases from J, with 8 bases between. Germline lookup yields CDR1 KGHSH and CDR2 LQKENI. DNA of the CDR3: TGTGCCAGCTCACCACTGGGTGGGCAGCCCCAGCATTTT. Its translation: CASSPLGGQPQHF.

This clonotype was seen a handful of times. The V and J genes are TRBV7-6 and TRBJ2-6; 8 bases are shared with TRBD1. Germline V gene lookup returns CDR1 SGHVS and CDR2 FNYEAQ. Unmatched junction bases numbered 7, after V lost 5 bases and J lost 4 bases. The CDR3 is 16 amino acids. CDR3 bases: TGTGCCAGCAGCCGGACAGGGTCTACCGGGGCCAACGTCCTGACTTTC. Translation gives CASSRTGSTGANVLTF. Complete variable domain (other parts from reference TRBV7-6 and TRBJ2-6): GAGVSQSPRYKVTKRGQDVALRCDPISGHVSLYWYRQALGQGPEFLTYFNYEAQQDKSGLPNDRFSAERPEGSISTLTIQRTEQRDSAMYRCASSRTGSTGANVLTFGAGSRLTVL.

This clonotype has only a few counts. This chain joins TRBV20-1 and TRBJ2-1, with TRBD1 as a possible D gene (6 bases). The V and J ends lost 6 bases and 5 bases respectively, with 20 bases between them. The CDR3 is 15 residues long. Germline V lookup: CDR1 DFQATT, CDR2 SNEGSKA (reference sequence). The CDR3 DNA follows: TGCAGTGCAACACCTTCAGGGGCCTGGGACAATGAGCAGTTCTTC. Translated: CSATPSGAWDNEQFF.

This clonotype occurred a few times. The chain links TRBV6-2 or TRBV6-3 to TRBJ2-1, with D unresolved. The CDR3 has 14 amino acids. With 5 bases removed from V and 4 bases from J, the gap between germline ends came to 12 bases. Looked up from germline, CDR1 is MNHEY and CDR2 is SVGEGT. The CDR3 DNA is TGTGCCAGCAGTCATCCTCGACTTTACAATGAGCAGTTCTTC. Protein product: CASSHPRLYNEQFF.

This clonotype has only one observation. The J gene is TRBJ1-1, the V gene TRBV4-3; 8 bases map to TRBD1. With V trimmed by 3 bases and J by 10 bases, 7 bases remained unmatched. The length of the CDR3 is 13 residues. The germline V gene has CDR1 LGHNA and CDR2 YSLEER. This CDR3 is CASSQEQGGGAFF. CDR3 sequence (DNA): TGCGCCAGCAGCCAGGAACAGGGGGGGGGAGCTTTCTTT.

J is TRBJ1-5 and V is TRBV28; no definite D call. CDR3 length equals 14 residues. Germline V CDR1 and CDR2: MDHEN, SYDVKM. V shed 4 bases and J shed 6 bases, with 13 bases lying between them. The CDR3 sequence: CASSSHGGGQPQHF. CDR3 sequence (DNA): TGTGCCAGCAGTTCGCACGGTGGAGGTCAGCCCCAGCATTTT.

The chain links TRBV20-1 to TRBJ1-6; 7 bases are a match to TRBD1. This CDR3 spans 14 amino acids. Germline V gene data show CDR1 as DFQATT and CDR2 as SNEGSKA (reference sequence). With V trimmed by 4 bases and J by 7 bases, 7 bases remained unmatched. CDR3 sequence reads: CSATTGRENSPLHF. DNA for the CDR3: TGCAGTGCTACGACAGGGAGGGAAAATTCACCCCTCCACTTT.

A single count supports this clonotype. The rearrangement uses TRBV6-2 or TRBV6-3 and TRBJ2-1; D is unclear. The germline V gene encodes CDR1 MNHEY and CDR2 SVGEGT. The CDR3 is 14 amino acids. Trimming removed 6 bases at V and 5 bases at J, with 14 bases between. The CDR3 bases are TGTGCCAGCAGCAGACTCCCCGAGAACAATGAGCAGTTCTTC. This sequence encodes CASSRLPENNEQFF.

The gene calls are TRBV5-4 and TRBJ1-6, with D perhaps matching TRBD1 (6 bases). With 0 bases removed from V and 4 bases from J, the gap between germline ends came to 14 bases. The CDR3 covers 17 residues. Germline lookup yields CDR1 SGHNT and CDR2 YYREEE (reference sequence). CDR3 in amino acids: CASSLATGGQYNSPLHF. The CDR3 region has the DNA TGTGCCAGCAGCTTGGCCACGGGGGGGCAATATAATTCACCCCTCCACTTT. The whole variable domain, remainder taken from reference TRBV5-4 and TRBJ1-6, is ETGVTQSPTHLIKTRGQQVTLRCSSQSGHNTVSWYQQALGQGPQFIFQYYREEENGRGNFPPRFSGLQFPNYSSELNVNALELDDSALYLCASSLATGGQYNSPLHFGNGTRLTVT.

V usage is TRBV30 and J usage is TRBJ1-1, with D unresolved. Germline-derived CDR1 and CDR2 are GTSNPN and SVGIG (reference sequence). The CDR3 loop spans 12 amino acids. Trimming took off 2 bases at V and 1 base at J, with 5 bases between the two ends. CDR3 loop: CAWSWRNTEAFF. The CDR3 coding sequence is TGTGCCTGGAGTTGGAGGAACACTGAAGCTTTCTTT.

The CDR3 region has the DNA TGTGCCAGCAGTATACCTCAGGGATCCTACGAGCAGTACTTC. Its translation is CASSIPQGSYEQYF. This chain links TRBV6-2 or TRBV6-3 with TRBJ2-7, with D possibly TRBD1 on 5 matching bases. V was clipped by 5 bases and J by 1 base, with 12 bases between them. The length of the CDR3 is 14 residues. Per the germline V gene, CDR1 is MNHEY and CDR2 is SVGEGT.

The chain recombines TRBV7-9 with TRBJ2-6, with 8 bases fitting TRBD1. The trim removed 2 bases at V and 0 bases at J, leaving 3 bases unmatched. The CDR3 runs to 17 residues. The germline V gene encodes CDR1 SEHNR and CDR2 FQNEAQ (reference sequence). The CDR3 reads CASSLRTGPSGANVLTF. Here the CDR3 DNA reads TGTGCCAGCAGCTTAAGGACAGGGCCCTCTGGGGCCAACGTCCTGACTTTC.

The rearrangement uses TRBV2 and TRBJ2-1, with 10 positions matching TRBD2. Trimming removed 6 bases from V and 6 bases from J; junction bases left unmatched: 8. CDR1 is SNHLY, CDR2 FYNNEI, per germline. CDR3 length: 15 amino acids. Written as DNA, the CDR3 is TGTGCCAGCAGCATAATAGCGGGAGGTGGCAATGAGCAGTTCTTC. It specifies CASSIIAGGGNEQFF. Full variable domain (rest looked up from reference TRBV2 and TRBJ2-1): EPEVTQTPSHQVTQMGQEVILRCVPISNHLYFYWYRQILGQKVEFLVSFYNNEISEKSEIFDDQFSVERPDGSNFTLKIRSTKLEDSAMYFCASSIIAGGGNEQFFGPGTRLTVL.

The chain links TRBV5-1 to TRBJ2-7, with 13 bases aligning to TRBD2. Germline-derived CDR1 and CDR2 are SGHRS and YFSETQ. Losses at the gene ends were 4 bases for V and 7 bases for J; bases not matched to a gene: 5. CDR3 length: 14 residues. The CDR3 DNA sequence: TGCGCCAGCAGCCTGGGACTAGCGGGGTTTGAGCAGTACTTC. It encodes CASSLGLAGFEQYF.

There are a few counts of this clonotype. The chain couples TRBV6-5 to TRBJ1-6; D remains unclear. V lost 0 bases, J lost 10 bases, and 22 bases lay in between. Germline V gene data show CDR1 as MNHEY and CDR2 as SVGAGI. The CDR3 loop spans 18 amino acids. The CDR3 DNA reads as TGTGCCAGCAGTTACTCGGCAGAAGGGCGAGTTTCAGGCTCACCCCTCCACTTT. This translates into CASSYSAEGRVSGSPLHF.

The V gene is TRBV12-3 or TRBV12-4, the J gene TRBJ2-7; TRBD1 matches 8 bases. The CDR3 has 15 amino acids. J gave up 0 bases and V 5 bases, and 6 bases lay outside the gene matches. CDR3 loop: CASSQTGGDSYEQYF. The CDR3 coding sequence is TGTGCCAGCAGTCAAACAGGGGGAGACTCCTACGAGCAGTACTTC.

The rearrangement joins TRBV7-6 to TRBJ2-1; 11 bases fit TRBD2. The V gene end was trimmed by 4 bases and the J gene end by 4 bases; junction bases not matched to a gene: 6. Germline V gene lookup returns CDR1 SGHVS and CDR2 FNYEAQ. The CDR3 has 16 residues. CDR3 region: CASSSSPSGGYNEQFF. The CDR3 nucleotides read TGTGCCAGCAGCTCCTCCCCTAGCGGGGGGTACAATGAGCAGTTCTTC.